This is a list of T cell receptor beta chains from one sample in a study of T cell responses to AZD1222 COVID-19 vaccine. The assay was immunoSEQ multiplex PCR, and TCRdb's table has in-frame clones only and misses some. This sample has 100,000 to 120,000 clones, with about nine tenths found just once. Sequenced here: peripheral blood, sampled 28 days after the second AZD1222 dose. All receptors derive from an adult who received the AZD1222 COVID-19 vaccine. The CDR3 runs from the conserved cysteine through the conserved F or W. A D gene is named only where the DNA matches it firmly. Size is stated for part of the rows, as once, few or many counts, or as a class when the clone is expanded.

v_call: TRBV18; j_call: TRBJ1-4; d_call: TRBD1; clone_size: -; cdr3_nt: TGTGCCAGCTCACTCGGACAGGGGAATGAAAAACTGTTTTTT; cdr3_aa: CASSLGQGNEKLFF
v_call: TRBV5-1; j_call: TRBJ1-1; d_call: -; clone_size: -; cdr3_nt: TGCGCCAGCAGCTTGGGCGGGGGGACTGAAGCTTTCTTT; cdr3_aa: CASSLGGGTEAFF
v_call: TRBV7-6; j_call: TRBJ1-1; d_call: -; clone_size: once; cdr3_nt: TGTGCCAGCAGCTTAGCCGGAAGGAGGGGTGGAACTGAAGCTTTCTTT; cdr3_aa: CASSLAGRRGGTEAFF
v_call: TRBV6-6; j_call: TRBJ1-4; d_call: TRBD1; clone_size: -; cdr3_nt: TGTGCCAGCAGTTCCGGGACAGCATTGTATGAAAAACTGTTTTTT; cdr3_aa: CASSSGTALYEKLFF
v_call: TRBV6-2/TRBV6-3; j_call: TRBJ1-1; d_call: TRBD1; clone_size: -; cdr3_nt: TGTGCCAGCAGTCCCCAGTTTCAGGGGGACACTGAAGCTTTCTTT; cdr3_aa: CASSPQFQGDTEAFF
v_call: TRBV19; j_call: TRBJ1-3; d_call: -; clone_size: -; cdr3_nt: TGTGCCAGTAGTCCCTCAGGACAGCACAGCTCTGGAAACACCATATATTTT; cdr3_aa: CASSPSGQHSSGNTIYF
v_call: TRBV27; j_call: TRBJ1-3; d_call: -; clone_size: few; cdr3_nt: TGTGCCAGCAGTTTAAGAGGGGCAAGCGGAAACACCATATATTTT; cdr3_aa: CASSLRGASGNTIYF
v_call: TRBV3-1/TRBV3-2; j_call: TRBJ1-3; d_call: -; clone_size: -; cdr3_nt: TGTGCCAGCAGCCAAGTTTTGGTTCGAGGAGCTGGAAACACCATATATTTT; cdr3_aa: CASSQVLVRGAGNTIYF
v_call: TRBV5-1; j_call: TRBJ2-2; d_call: TRBD2; clone_size: -; cdr3_nt: TGCGCCAGCAGCCCCGGAACTAGCGGTGCCGGGGAGCTGTTTTTT; cdr3_aa: CASSPGTSGAGELFF
v_call: TRBV29-1; j_call: TRBJ2-1; d_call: -; clone_size: -; cdr3_nt: TGCAGCGTTGAAGAGGGGGGAAGGTTCTTC; cdr3_aa: CSVEEGGRFF
v_call: TRBV6-2/TRBV6-3; j_call: TRBJ1-2; d_call: -; clone_size: -; cdr3_nt: TGTGCCAGCAGCCACGAGGCGTGGGGGGAAGGCTACACCTTC; cdr3_aa: CASSHEAWGEGYTF
v_call: TRBV7-9; j_call: TRBJ1-1; d_call: TRBD1; clone_size: few; cdr3_nt: TGTGCCAGCAGTCCATGGGACAGGGGGCTCACTGAAGCTTTCTTT; cdr3_aa: CASSPWDRGLTEAFF
v_call: TRBV10-3; j_call: TRBJ2-2; d_call: -; clone_size: -; cdr3_nt: TGTGCCATCATGACGGGGACCCCTTCGGACACCGGGGAGCTGTTTTTT; cdr3_aa: CAIMTGTPSDTGELFF
v_call: TRBV6-5; j_call: TRBJ1-1; d_call: -; clone_size: -; cdr3_nt: TGTGCCAGCAGTACGAAAGGGGTAGGCACTGAAGCTTTCTTT; cdr3_aa: CASSTKGVGTEAFF
v_call: TRBV7-2; j_call: TRBJ1-2; d_call: -; clone_size: few; cdr3_nt: TGTGCCAGCAGCTTAGTTATGGGGACTAACTATGGCTACACCTTC; cdr3_aa: CASSLVMGTNYGYTF
v_call: TRBV5-4; j_call: TRBJ2-3; d_call: -; clone_size: once; cdr3_nt: TGTGCCAGCAGCTCCTTGGAGGGGGGGCAAACAGATACGCAGTATTTT; cdr3_aa: CASSSLEGGQTDTQYF
v_call: TRBV6-4; j_call: TRBJ2-6; d_call: -; clone_size: -; cdr3_nt: TGTGCCAGCAGCCCCGGGACATCCTACTCTGGGGCCAACGTCCTGACTTTC; cdr3_aa: CASSPGTSYSGANVLTF
v_call: TRBV6-5; j_call: TRBJ1-3; d_call: -; clone_size: -; cdr3_nt: TGTGCCAGCAGGCCAGGGCCTGGAAACACCATATATTTT; cdr3_aa: CASRPGPGNTIYF
v_call: TRBV9; j_call: TRBJ2-7; d_call: -; clone_size: -; cdr3_nt: TGTGCCAGCAGCGTAGACGGGGCCTACGAGCAGTACTTC; cdr3_aa: CASSVDGAYEQYF
v_call: TRBV5-1; j_call: TRBJ2-5; d_call: -; clone_size: -; cdr3_nt: TGCGCCAGCAGCCATGACTCGGCGGGAAAGACCCAGTACTTC; cdr3_aa: CASSHDSAGKTQYF
v_call: TRBV3-1/TRBV3-2; j_call: TRBJ2-1; d_call: -; clone_size: -; cdr3_nt: TGTGCCAGCAGCCAAGATCGGGGGCGAGGGGAGTTCTTC; cdr3_aa: CASSQDRGRGEFF
v_call: TRBV18; j_call: TRBJ2-7; d_call: -; clone_size: -; cdr3_nt: TGTGCCAGCTCACGAGGAGAGAGCTCTCAATCCGAGCAGTACTTC; cdr3_aa: CASSRGESSQSEQYF
v_call: TRBV7-2; j_call: TRBJ2-3; d_call: TRBD2; clone_size: -; cdr3_nt: TGTGCCAGCAGCCGGACCGGGACTAGAGATACGCAGTATTTT; cdr3_aa: CASSRTGTRDTQYF
v_call: TRBV29-1; j_call: TRBJ2-7; d_call: -; clone_size: -; cdr3_nt: TGCAGCGACCGGGACAAAGGATACGAGCAGTACTTC; cdr3_aa: CSDRDKGYEQYF
v_call: TRBV16; j_call: TRBJ2-7; d_call: TRBD1; clone_size: -; cdr3_nt: TGTGCCAGCAGCCAAATTCTCGCCGGGACAGGGCCTGACGAGCAGTACTTC; cdr3_aa: CASSQILAGTGPDEQYF
v_call: TRBV4-3; j_call: TRBJ2-5; d_call: -; clone_size: -; cdr3_nt: TGCGCCAGCAGCCAACTAGCCTACCAAGAGACCCAGTACTTC; cdr3_aa: CASSQLAYQETQYF
v_call: TRBV20-1; j_call: TRBJ2-1; d_call: -; clone_size: -; cdr3_nt: TGCAGTGCTAGTAGGGGGAACGTGGGTGAGCAGTTCTTC; cdr3_aa: CSASRGNVGEQFF
v_call: TRBV6-5; j_call: TRBJ1-5; d_call: TRBD1; clone_size: -; cdr3_nt: TGTGCCAGCAGTTACTCGGCCCAGGGGGCTAACCAGCCCCAGCATTTT; cdr3_aa: CASSYSAQGANQPQHF
v_call: TRBV3-1/TRBV3-2; j_call: TRBJ2-3; d_call: TRBD2; clone_size: -; cdr3_nt: TGTGCCAGCAGCCATGCGCGGGGGAGCAACACAGATACGCAGTATTTT; cdr3_aa: CASSHARGSNTDTQYF
v_call: TRBV7-2; j_call: TRBJ2-5; d_call: -; clone_size: -; cdr3_nt: TGTGCCAGCAGCTTAGTTTGGGGGGGGGCAGAGACCCAGTACTTC; cdr3_aa: CASSLVWGGAETQYF
v_call: TRBV5-1; j_call: TRBJ2-3; d_call: TRBD2; clone_size: -; cdr3_nt: TGCGCCAGCAGCAGGCAGCCAGGACTAGCGGATCGGTCAGATACGCAGTATTTT; cdr3_aa: CASSRQPGLADRSDTQYF
v_call: TRBV6-5; j_call: TRBJ1-6; d_call: -; clone_size: -; cdr3_nt: TGTGCCAGCAGTTACGTAGATACGGGGAATTCACCCCTCCACTTT; cdr3_aa: CASSYVDTGNSPLHF
v_call: TRBV28; j_call: TRBJ1-2; d_call: -; clone_size: -; cdr3_nt: TGTGCCAGCAGTCCTGCGGGGGCACCAAACTATGGCTACACCTTC; cdr3_aa: CASSPAGAPNYGYTF
v_call: TRBV28; j_call: TRBJ2-7; d_call: -; clone_size: -; cdr3_nt: TGTGCCAGCAGCACAGGAAGCTCCTACGAGCAGTACTTC; cdr3_aa: CASSTGSSYEQYF
v_call: TRBV10-1; j_call: TRBJ1-1; d_call: -; clone_size: -; cdr3_nt: TGCGCCAGCAGTGAGTCTGATGGACCGATGGCGGAAGCTTTCTTT; cdr3_aa: CASSESDGPMAEAFF
v_call: TRBV4-2; j_call: TRBJ2-3; d_call: TRBD2; clone_size: -; cdr3_nt: TGTGCCAGCAGCCAAGATCCCGGGGGGGCCTATACGCAGTATTTT; cdr3_aa: CASSQDPGGAYTQYF
v_call: TRBV4-1; j_call: TRBJ2-7; d_call: TRBD1; clone_size: -; cdr3_nt: TGCGCCAGCAGCCGGGACCCGGGACAGGGGGGCTACGAGCAGTACTTC; cdr3_aa: CASSRDPGQGGYEQYF